This T cell receptor beta chain was recorded in a study of blood T cell repertoires in COVID-19. Assignment of participants to cohorts was predicated upon participant-reported clinical history. Generated by immunoSEQ multiplex PCR, the TCRdb table keeps only in-frame clones and is missing some. Here the sample spans approximately 220,000 clones, roughly 83% being singletons. Germline V lookup: CDR1 LGHDT, CDR2 YNNKEL (reference sequence). The CDR3 contains 15 residues. Trimming cost V 3 bases and J 0 bases; bases outside gene matches: 3. The chain combines TRBV3-1 (or the pseudogene TRBV3-2) with TRBJ1-2; 8 bases agree with TRBD1. This clonotype originated in a woman aged 40 to 49 with acute COVID-19. The specimen sequenced was PBMCs or T cells enriched from blood (not recorded which). In nucleotides, the CDR3 is TGTGCCAGCAGCCATGGGGACAGGTCTAACTATGGCTACACCTTC. Translation: CASSHGDRSNYGYTF.